This TCR beta chain is drawn from a study of control samples from healthy donors and cancer patients (dated by TCRdb to 2020 to 2022). Its CDR3 holds 12 amino acids, cysteine through phenylalanine. Kept here is only the CDR3 DNA, which spans 36 bases and is read in frame from base 1. Looking up the germline V gene (reference sequence) yields CDR1 GTSNPN and CDR2 SVGIG. Unmatched junction bases come to 1, with V trimmed by 0 bases and J by 6 bases. With respect to this clone: There is no known antigen for this receptor. No much larger clone is present one base from it, and per-base qualities are unavailable.

The library came from the immunoSEQ multiplex PCR assay. The table was pulled from immuneACCESS by TCRdb, which kept in-frame rearrangements only. Such tables lose some clones; where checked, under half of the loss comes from unresolved V genes, and the rest has no known cause. Recorded for this sample are 84,000 or so clones; 90% to 95% of them occurred a single time. Roughly 14% of the sample belongs to the ten largest clones. The V and J segments used are TRBV30 and TRBJ2-7, with 8 central nucleotides matching TRBD1. The source is a man aged 30 to 45 in good health. Sample: blood. This receptor carries the CDR3 CAWSVQGGEQYF. The nucleotide sequence is given as TGTGCCTGGAGTGTACAGGGGGGCGAGCAGTACTTC.